The rows below give T cell receptor beta chains drawn from one sample of a study of blood T cell repertoires in COVID-19. The protocol was immunoSEQ multiplex PCR, while the TCRdb copy is restricted to in-frame clones and leaves out a portion. The data show a few hundred thousand clones, about 90% seen once. Sequencing input: PBMCs or T cells enriched from blood (not recorded which). The receptors come from a woman aged 18 to 35 with acute COVID-19. CDR3s include the opening cysteine and the closing phenylalanine or tryptophan. Each record gives: CDR3 length, V gene, clone size, D gene, J gene, CDR3 DNA, CDR3 protein. The D gene is left open where the match is weak. Not every row has a clone size; where given, it reads once, few, many or a size class.

>14|TRBV18|once|-|TRBJ1-6
TGTGCCAGCTCACCAGAGGTTTCCAATTCACCCCTCCACTTT
CASSPEVSNSPLHF
>15|TRBV28|-|-|TRBJ1-3
TGTGCCAGCAGGGGGGGGACAAACTCTGGAAACACCATATATTTT
CASRGGTNSGNTIYF
>15|TRBV2|-|TRBD2|TRBJ2-5
TGTGCCAGCAGGGGTTCACTAGCGGGAGCGGGGACCCAGTACTTC
CASRGSLAGAGTQYF
>14|TRBV5-5|few|-|TRBJ2-7
TGTGCCAGCAGCTTTTTAGGGGATGGTTACGAGCAGTACTTC
CASSFLGDGYEQYF
>15|TRBV2|-|TRBD2|TRBJ2-1
TGTGCCAGCAGGCTTAGCGGGAGATCCTACAATGAGCAGTTCTTC
CASRLSGRSYNEQFF
>16|TRBV15|-|TRBD2|TRBJ2-1
TGTGCCACCAGCCCGACGGCTAGCGGGAACCACAATGAGCAGTTCTTC
CATSPTASGNHNEQFF
>15|TRBV15|few|TRBD1|TRBJ1-3
TGTGCCACCAGCAGCGGACAGGGCGAAGGAAACACCATATATTTT
CATSSGQGEGNTIYF
>16|TRBV7-9|-|TRBD1|TRBJ2-7
TGTGCCAGCAGCTTCCCAACGGGACAGGCTGTTGCCGAGCAGTACTTC
CASSFPTGQAVAEQYF
>14|TRBV6-5|-|-|TRBJ1-2
TGTGCCAGCAGGACCGCAGGGTCTAACTATGGCTACACCTTC
CASRTAGSNYGYTF
>15|TRBV28|-|TRBD2|TRBJ2-3
TGTGCCAGCAGTTTAAGGAGCGGGAGGACAGATACGCAGTATTTT
CASSLRSGRTDTQYF
>16|TRBV18|-|TRBD1|TRBJ1-6
TGTGCCAGCTCACCCCAGGGGGCCGGGTACAATTCACCCCTCCACTTT
CASSPQGAGYNSPLHF
>16|TRBV11-2|-|TRBD1|TRBJ2-7
TGTGCCAGCAGCACCCATCTCCGGGACAGCCTCTACGAGCAGTACTTC
CASSTHLRDSLYEQYF
>16|TRBV30|-|TRBD1|TRBJ1-2
TGTGCCTGGACTACCGCCGGGACAGGGGATCTCTATGGCTACACCTTC
CAWTTAGTGDLYGYTF
>16|TRBV27|once|TRBD1|TRBJ2-3
TGTGCCAGCAGTTACTTAGGGACAGGGGGCACAGATACGCAGTATTTT
CASSYLGTGGTDTQYF
>14|TRBV28|-|TRBD1|TRBJ2-7
TGTGCCAGCAGTTTAAGGGACAGGGTGAGGGAGCAGTACTTC
CASSLRDRVREQYF
>19|TRBV28|-|-|TRBJ1-5
TGTGCCAGCAGTTTAAAGGAGACGATTACAGGAAATATGGGTCAGCCCCAGCATTTT
CASSLKETITGNMGQPQHF
>12|TRBV5-1|-|-|TRBJ2-3
TGCGCCAGCAGCCTAACCCGGGATACGCAGTATTTT
CASSLTRDTQYF
>13|TRBV12-3/TRBV12-4|few|-|TRBJ1-6
TGTGCCACCTCGCTAGGGGGGGCTTCACCCCTCCACTTT
CATSLGGASPLHF
>15|TRBV4-1|-|-|TRBJ1-3
TGCGCCAGCAGCCAGGACAGATTCTCTGGAAACACCATATATTTT
CASSQDRFSGNTIYF
>14|TRBV27|once|-|TRBJ2-7
TGTGCCAGCAGTTTTATCGCAGGGTCGGGCGAGCAGTACTTC
CASSFIAGSGEQYF
>16|TRBV6-4|few|-|TRBJ2-7
TGTGCCAGCAGTGACCCGCAGACGACAGAGCCCTACGAGCAGTACTTC
CASSDPQTTEPYEQYF
>16|TRBV5-6|few|-|TRBJ1-3
TGTGCCAGCAGTCTGGGGCGCGTTCAATTTGGAAACACCATATATTTT
CASSLGRVQFGNTIYF
>17|TRBV4-3|-|TRBD2|TRBJ2-1
TGCGCCAGCAGCCAAGATGAGGGAGCGGGAGCTTACAATGAGCAGTTCTTC
CASSQDEGAGAYNEQFF
>18|TRBV11-2|-|-|TRBJ1-1
TGTGCCAGCAGCTTAAGATCAGCGGCAACCCGGCTGAACACTGAAGCTTTCTTT
CASSLRSAATRLNTEAFF
>18|TRBV4-2|-|-|TRBJ2-3
TGTGCCAGCAGCCAAGCAACCCGTTCTAGCGCTAGCACAGATACGCAGTATTTT
CASSQATRSSASTDTQYF
>13|TRBV6-1|-|-|TRBJ1-5
TGTGCCAGCAGTGAAAACTCCTATCAGCCCCAGCATTTT
CASSENSYQPQHF
>19|TRBV5-4|once|TRBD2|TRBJ2-1
TGTGCCAGCAGCTTGGGGACTAGCGGGAGGTTGGGACCCTACAATGAGCAGTTCTTC
CASSLGTSGRLGPYNEQFF
>15|TRBV7-9|-|TRBD1|TRBJ1-6
TGTGCCAGCAGCTTATGGGACAGAGAAAATTCACCCCTCCACTTT
CASSLWDRENSPLHF
>16|TRBV4-2|-|-|TRBJ2-2
TGTGCCAGCAGCCCCCGGGAACTCTCGAACACCGGGGAGCTGTTTTTT
CASSPRELSNTGELFF
>13|TRBV12-3/TRBV12-4|-|TRBD2|TRBJ2-7
TGTGCCAGCAGTCTAGGACTAGCCTACGAGCAGTACTTC
CASSLGLAYEQYF
>15|TRBV28|-|-|TRBJ2-3
TGTGCCAGTATTGAAACAGGGAGGGGCACAGATACGCAGTATTTT
CASIETGRGTDTQYF
>15|TRBV11-3|-|TRBD2|TRBJ2-1
TGTGCCAGCAGCTTAAGCGGGAGCTCCTACAATGAGCAGTTCTTC
CASSLSGSSYNEQFF
>16|TRBV7-2|-|TRBD2|TRBJ2-2
TGTGCCAGCAGCCTCGGACTAGCGAGGGACACCGGGGAGCTGTTTTTT
CASSLGLARDTGELFF
>15|TRBV5-6|-|TRBD2|TRBJ2-5
TGTGCCAGCAGTACGACTAGCGGGATTCAAGAGACCCAGTACTTC
CASSTTSGIQETQYF
>15|TRBV3-1/TRBV3-2|-|-|TRBJ2-5
TGTGCCAGCAGCCAAGACAGGCTCGGACAAGAGACCCAGTACTTC
CASSQDRLGQETQYF
>18|TRBV7-3|-|TRBD2|TRBJ2-1
TGTGCCAGCAGCCCCACTGGACTAGCGGGGATTTCATTCAATGAGCAGTTCTTC
CASSPTGLAGISFNEQFF
>18|TRBV5-6|-|TRBD1|TRBJ1-5
TGTGCCAGCAGCTTATACCGACGGACAGGGGGCTATAATCAGCCCCAGCATTTT
CASSLYRRTGGYNQPQHF
>12|TRBV29-1|once|TRBD1|TRBJ2-5
TGCAGCGCCAAGACAGGGATGGAGACCCAGTACTTC
CSAKTGMETQYF
>16|TRBV18|once|TRBD2|TRBJ2-3
TGTGCCAGCTCACGAGATAGCGGGGCTAGCACAGATACGCAGTATTTT
CASSRDSGASTDTQYF
>13|TRBV29-1|-|TRBD1|TRBJ2-5
TGCAGCGCCCGGACAGGGGGAGCAGAGACCCAGTACTTC
CSARTGGAETQYF
>14|TRBV2|-|-|TRBJ2-6
TGTGCCAGCAGACCAACAACTGGGGCCAACGTCCTGACTTTC
CASRPTTGANVLTF